These 15 T cell receptor beta chains were all obtained from the same sample, sequenced in a study of T cells in Graves' hyperthyroidism and ophthalmopathy. Amplified regions were TCR beta CDR3 sequences from RNA transcripts. With the HTBI primer set, the TCR CDR3 went through a first round of RT-PCR. Via MiXCR, TCRdb re-called the multiplex PCR reads, giving one row per CDR3 protein. The sample holds about 350,000 distinct CDR3 sequences, about a sixth seen once. Sequenced: blood. These receptors came from a woman aged 25 to 45 with Graves' hyperthyroidism that later progressed to Graves' ophthalmopathy.

This clonotype was counted many times. This chain uses TRBV20-1 with TRBJ2-5, with D possibly matching TRBD1 (5 bases). Between the trimmed V and J ends, which lost 7 bases and 2 bases, there was a span of 17 bases. Germline V gene sequence: CDR1 DFQATT, CDR2 SNEGSKA (reference sequence). The CDR3 spans 14 residues. The CDR3 loop reads CSVPYEQEQETQYF. CDR3 nucleotides: TGCAGTGTACCCTACGAACAGGAACAAGAGACCCAGTACTTC.

The chain employs TRBV25-1 and TRBJ1-5, with a possible D match to TRBD1 (5 bases). CDR1 is MGHDK and CDR2 is SYGVNS in the germline V gene. The CDR3 covers 14 residues. Trimming took off 0 bases at V and 6 bases at J, with 9 bases between the two ends. The CDR3 region has the DNA TGTGCCAGCAGTGAATACAGGGTTGGTCAGCCCCAGCATTTT. Translation: CASSEYRVGQPQHF.

The table lists this clonotype with many counts. The limits of the CDR3 on the DNA are not certain, so only TCRdb's listed CDR3 is given. V usage is TRBV9 and J usage is TRBJ1-1; the table's D gene call, TRBD1, was not cross checked with the DNA. CDR1 and CDR2 from the germline V gene are SGDLS and YYNGEE. The CDR3 is 16 residues long, counting both termini. This CDR3 is CASSPSGVPYTSGAFF.

There are many counts of this clonotype. V and J are TRBV19 and TRBJ2-1; D is possibly TRBD2 (5 bases). V dropped 5 bases and J dropped 6 bases, with 20 bases sitting between them. CDR3 length: 16 residues. Germline loops: CDR1 LNHDA, CDR2 SQIVND (reference sequence). The CDR3 sequence: CASSSFASERGNEQFF. The DNA of the CDR3 is TGTGCCAGTAGTTCGTTCGCCAGCGAACGGGGCAATGAGCAGTTCTTC.

There are many counts of this clonotype. The chain has TRBV27 and TRBJ2-2, with 11 bases matching TRBD1. V shed 2 bases and J 4 bases; nucleotides not matched to a gene: 0. The CDR3 covers 15 residues. Germline V CDR1 and CDR2: MNHEY, SMNVEV (reference sequence). In DNA, the CDR3 is TGTGCCAGCAGTTTAGGGACAGGGGGCACCGGGGAGCTGTTTTTT. It specifies CASSLGTGGTGELFF.

This clonotype has a count of ten or more. V and J are TRBV19 and TRBJ2-5; D possibly corresponds to TRBD1 (5 bases). This CDR3 has 15 amino acids. Trimming pared 5 bases from V and 2 bases from J, leaving 15 bases between. Per germline, CDR1 LNHDA and CDR2 SQIVND (reference sequence). In DNA form, the CDR3 reads TGTGCCAGTAGTTCCCTCTGGGGCGATCAAGAGACCCAGTACTTC. It specifies CASSSLWGDQETQYF.

This clonotype was detected only a few times. The chain uses TRBV18 and TRBJ2-7, with TRBD2 matching 8 bases. From germline, CDR1 is KGHSH and CDR2 LQKENI. J was trimmed by 5 bases and V by 3 bases; bases with no gene match: 9. CDR3 length: 15 residues. CDR3 sequence reads: CASSPPNGGENEQYF. The CDR3 bases are TGTGCCAGCTCACCCCCCAACGGGGGGGAAAACGAGCAGTACTTC.

This clonotype was recorded many times. This sequence joins TRBV30 and TRBJ2-2, with 11 bases aligning to TRBD1. The CDR3 has 14 amino acids. Germline V CDR1 and CDR2: GTSNPN, SVGIG (reference sequence). Trimming removed 5 bases from V and 4 bases from J; junction bases left unmatched: 3. As DNA, the CDR3 is TGTGCCTGGTCCGGGACAGGGGGCACCGGGGAGCTGTTTTTT. This encodes CAWSGTGGTGELFF.

This clonotype came up many times. The genes are TRBV6-1 and TRBJ1-3, with 8 bases fitting TRBD1. Per the germline V gene, CDR1 is MNHNS and CDR2 is SASEGT. The junction had 9 bases not matched to a gene; V was cut back by 5 bases and J by 0 bases. The CDR3 sequence is 17 residues long. CDR3 residues: CASSYVGTGNSGNTIYF. CDR3 nucleotide sequence: TGTGCCAGCAGTTATGTTGGGACAGGTAACTCTGGAAACACCATATATTTT.

This clonotype was recorded a few times. The chain combines TRBV6-2 or TRBV6-3 with TRBJ2-3; 7 bases agree with TRBD1. V was pared by 4 bases and J by 0 bases, with 4 bases of the junction left unmatched. The germline V gene has CDR1 MNHEY and CDR2 SVGEGT. The CDR3 contains 15 residues. CDR3 DNA: TGTGCCAGCAGTTTAAGGACAGGAAGCACAGATACGCAGTATTTT. This sequence encodes CASSLRTGSTDTQYF.

In this sample, this clonotype turned up a few times. This sequence joins TRBV10-3 and TRBJ2-2; 7 bases are shared with TRBD2. Germline loops: CDR1 ENHRY, CDR2 SYGVKD. CDR3 length: 14 amino acids. The ends lost 11 bases at V and 0 bases at J; junction bases unmatched: 6. CDR3 bases: TGTGCCGTTCAGGCGGGGGCGAACACCGGGGAGCTGTTTTTT. As protein: CAVQAGANTGELFF.

This clonotype was detected only a few times. The CDR3 sequence: CASSWGRTGRYNEQFF. The CDR3 region has the DNA TGTGCCAGCAGCTGGGGGCGCACAGGAAGATACAATGAGCAGTTCTTC. The genes are TRBV7-2 and TRBJ2-1, with D possibly matching TRBD1 (6 bases). Per germline, CDR1 SGHTA and CDR2 FQGNSA. There are 16 residues in the CDR3. The V end was cut by 4 bases, the J end by 4 bases, with 17 bases between.

This clonotype was observed a handful of times. The V gene is TRBV3-1, the J gene TRBJ1-1, with D tentatively TRBD1 (5 bases). The V gene lost 6 bases and the J gene lost 5 bases, with 16 bases spanning the gap. The length of the CDR3 is 14 residues. Germline-derived CDR1 and CDR2 are LGHDT and YNNKEL (reference sequence). CDR3 protein: CASSLPGYRTEAFF. DNA of the CDR3: TGTGCCAGCAGTTTACCAGGGTATAGGACTGAAGCTTTCTTT.

This clonotype was counted at least ten times. The J gene is TRBJ1-4, the V gene TRBV4-1; TRBD1 matches at 7 bases. Germline trimming cut 4 bases from V and 6 bases from J; bases unmatched to any gene: 5. Germline V lookup: CDR1 MGHRA, CDR2 YSYEKL. CDR3 length: 14 residues. CDR3 region: CASSPGQTDEKLFF. CDR3 nucleotide sequence: TGCGCCAGCAGCCCGGGACAGACAGATGAAAAACTGTTTTTT.

The chain employs TRBV12-3 or TRBV12-4 and TRBJ2-2, with D perhaps TRBD1 or TRBD2 (5 bases each). CDR3 size: 14 residues. The V and J ends lost 0 bases and 6 bases respectively, with 8 bases between them. The CDR3 DNA reads TGTGCCAGCAGTTTAGCGTGGGGGTCCGGGGAGCTGTTTTTT. It codes for CASSLAWGSGELFF.